This T cell receptor (beta chain) originates from a study of cytomegalovirus exposure and HLA in healthy donors. The study, taken as a whole, reports: A list of 150 or so TCR beta chains associated with cytomegalovirus was given. Some V segments could not be told apart, so they were left out, TRBV6-2 and TRBV6-3 among them. Later analysis demonstrated an association between a missense DCLRE1C variant and TCR beta V- and J-gene trimming.

As regards this clone: Its antigen is undetermined.

This CDR3 has 12 amino acids. The germline CDR1 and CDR2 sequences are GTSNPN and SVGIG (reference sequence). V shed 5 bases, J shed 2 bases, and the junction held 2 bases outside the gene matches. Primers for the PCR totalled 60 Vbeta and 13 Jbeta. Data came from immunoSEQ multiplex PCR; TCRdb stores just in-frame clones and leaves some out. The sample holds approximately 160,000 clones, around 80% seen once. What was sequenced was PBMCs. V usage is TRBV30 and J usage is TRBJ1-1, with 7 positions matching TRBD1. The sequence was collected from a woman in her 40s in good health and CMV-seropositive. The CDR3 region is CAWAGGNTEAFF. CDR3 bases: TGTGCCTGGGCAGGGGGAAACACTGAAGCTTTCTTT.